The 21 T cell receptor beta chains listed next were all sequenced from one sample in a study of blood T cell repertoires in COVID-19. Produced via immunoSEQ multiplex PCR; TCRdb's table is partial and in-frame only. Among about 130,000 clones listed, 74% were seen once. The material sequenced was peripheral blood. These receptors all come from an older man with COVID-19, enrolled during active disease.

The V and J genes are TRBV27 and TRBJ1-1; tentative D call: TRBD1 (6 bases). Trimming took 7 bases from V and 1 from J, leaving 10 bases between them. The length of the CDR3 is 13 residues. Germline lookup yields CDR1 MNHEY and CDR2 SMNVEV (reference sequence). CDR3 region: CASNFRGNTEAFF. CDR3 coding DNA: TGTGCCAGCAACTTCAGGGGGAACACTGAAGCTTTCTTT.

V gene TRBV28 combines with J gene TRBJ1-5, with D unclear. The CDR3 runs to 14 residues. The V gene lost 7 bases and the J gene lost 2 bases, with 12 bases spanning the gap. The germline V gene has CDR1 MDHEN and CDR2 SYDVKM. CDR3 amino acids: CASNPQVGNQPQHF. CDR3 sequence (DNA): TGTGCCAGCAATCCCCAGGTAGGCAATCAGCCCCAGCATTTT.

The V call is TRBV6-1, the J call TRBJ2-7, with a possible D match to TRBD2 (5 bases). Germline-derived CDR1 and CDR2 are MNHNS and SASEGT. Trimming stripped 1 base from V and 5 bases from J, with 15 bases between. This CDR3 comprises 15 residues. The CDR3: CASSEGRDLSNEQYF. The DNA for the CDR3 is TGTGCCAGCAGTGAAGGACGGGATCTTTCCAACGAGCAGTACTTC.

The chain combines TRBV2 with TRBJ1-6; 8 bases line up with TRBD1. Looked up from germline, CDR1 is SNHLY and CDR2 is FYNNEI. V gave up 8 bases and J gave up 7 bases; unmatched junction bases: 10. The CDR3 has 15 residues. CDR3 in amino acids: CASYGAGGLNSPLHF. The CDR3 region has the DNA TGTGCCAGCTATGGGGCAGGGGGCTTGAATTCACCCCTCCACTTT.

The J gene is TRBJ1-1, the V gene TRBV10-3, with 10 bases lining up with TRBD1. Germline loops: CDR1 ENHRY, CDR2 SYGVKD. The CDR3 sequence is 13 residues long. The trim removed 10 bases at V and 1 base at J, leaving 3 bases unmatched. CDR3 sequence: CATGTGENTEAFF. CDR3 bases: TGTGCCACCGGGACAGGGGAGAACACTGAAGCTTTCTTT.

J is TRBJ2-3 and V is TRBV5-4; D possibly corresponds to TRBD2 (6 bases). Germline V gene data show CDR1 as SGHNT and CDR2 as YYREEE (reference sequence). The CDR3 length is 16 residues. Trimming left V 4 bases short and J 4 bases short, with 19 bases between. CDR3 nucleotides: TGTGCCAGCAGCCCCACCGGAGGGAACAGGCCAGATACGCAGTATTTT. Its translation: CASSPTGGNRPDTQYF.

The J gene is TRBJ2-3, the V gene TRBV7-2, with a tentative D call TRBD1 (5 bases). The CDR3 covers 14 residues. Between the trimmed V and J ends, which lost 2 bases and 7 bases, there was a span of 13 bases. Looked up from germline, CDR1 is SGHTA and CDR2 is FQGNSA. CDR3 sequence reads: CASSLRGPDNTQYF. The CDR3 coding sequence is TGTGCCAGCAGCTTAAGGGGCCCAGACAATACGCAGTATTTT.

The chain employs TRBV7-9 and TRBJ1-1; TRBD1 aligns across 9 bases. Germline-derived CDR1 and CDR2 are SEHNR and FQNEAQ (reference sequence). The CDR3 extends over 14 amino acids. The V segment lost 4 bases and the J segment 3 bases; nucleotides outside the gene matches: 3. This chain's CDR3 is CASSSYRGHTEAFF. In nucleotides, the CDR3 is TGTGCCAGCAGCTCCTACAGGGGGCACACTGAAGCTTTCTTT.

V and J are TRBV15 and TRBJ2-7; D is uncertain. CDR1 is LNHNV, CDR2 YYDKDF, per germline (reference sequence). The CDR3 covers 13 residues. V was cut by 0 bases and J by 3 bases, with 6 bases left in between. The CDR3 reads CATSRDSLYEQYF. CDR3 sequence (DNA): TGTGCCACCAGCAGAGATAGTCTCTACGAGCAGTACTTC.

The V call is TRBV5-1, the J call TRBJ1-1, with 9 bases lining up with TRBD1. The V and J ends lost 3 bases and 4 bases, in that order; junction bases with no gene match: 1. This CDR3 region has 13 residues. Germline CDR1 reads SGHRS; CDR2 reads YFSETQ. The CDR3 loop is CASSWDRATEAFF. The CDR3, as DNA: TGCGCCAGCAGCTGGGACAGGGCCACTGAAGCTTTCTTT.

Worth noting for this clone: This sample also contains other DNA sequences that code for the same CDR3. This chain's CDR3 is CASRPGQRSYEQYF. The DNA of the CDR3 is TGTGCCAGCAGACCCGGACAGCGTTCCTACGAGCAGTACTTC. The chain carries TRBV6-5 and TRBJ2-7, with TRBD1 as a possible D gene (6 bases). The CDR3 length is 14 residues. Trimming cost V 6 bases and J 1 base, with 13 bases left between them. Germline assignment: CDR1 MNHEY and CDR2 SVGAGI.

The chain joins TRBV6-5 to TRBJ1-5; D is undetermined. From germline, CDR1 is MNHEY and CDR2 SVGAGI. V lost 6 bases, J lost 9 bases, and 15 bases lay in between. CDR3 length: 13 residues. The CDR3 DNA reads as TGTGCCAGCAGCCTAAGCCCATCAACGCCCCAGCATTTT. It specifies CASSLSPSTPQHF.

This rearrangement joins TRBV6-5 to TRBJ1-6, with TRBD1 identical over 7 bases. The CDR3 sequence is 13 residues long. V lost 10 bases, J lost 8 bases, and 8 bases stayed unmatched. Germline CDR1 MNHEY, CDR2 SVGAGI. CDR3 in amino acids: CAISDRAHSPLHF. The CDR3 DNA follows: TGTGCCATCTCCGACAGGGCCCATTCACCCCTCCACTTT.

CDR3 sequence: CASSPGTGGNDEQFF. The CDR3 DNA follows: TGTGCCAGCAGCCCGGGGACAGGGGGCAACGATGAGCAGTTCTTC. This chain uses TRBV7-3 with TRBJ2-1; 12 nucleotides agree with TRBD1. The CDR3 is 15 amino acids. Trimming at V came to 5 bases and at J to 8 bases, leaving 7 bases not matched to a gene. Germline values: CDR1 SGHTA, CDR2 FQGTGA.

V gene TRBV3-1 (or the pseudogene TRBV3-2) combines with J gene TRBJ2-1, with 13 bases that match TRBD2. Looked up from germline, CDR1 is LGHDT and CDR2 is YNNKEL (reference sequence). CDR3 size: 17 residues. Unmatched junction bases numbered 8, after V lost 4 bases and J lost 5 bases. The CDR3 spells CASSRTSGTSGNNEQFF. In nucleotides, the CDR3 is TGTGCCAGCAGCCGAACTTCCGGGACTAGCGGGAACAATGAGCAGTTCTTC.

The chain has TRBV24-1 and TRBJ2-3; TRBD2 is a possible D gene (6 bases). Between the trimmed V and J ends, which lost 5 bases and 5 bases, there was a span of 13 bases. The CDR3 is made up of 14 amino acids. Germline V gives CDR1 KGHDR, CDR2 SFDVKD. The CDR3 here is CATSAPNGGDTQYF. DNA of the CDR3: TGTGCCACCAGTGCCCCGAACGGGGGAGATACGCAGTATTTT.

This chain uses TRBV6-6 with TRBJ1-2, with D tentatively TRBD1 (5 bases). V lost 6 bases to trimming and J lost 2 bases, with 13 bases between them. The CDR3 has 14 amino acids. Germline CDR1 is MNHNY and CDR2 is SVGAGI (reference sequence). CDR3 nucleotides: TGTGCCAGCAGAAACAGGCTCATGAACTATGGCTACACCTTC. Translated, it gives CASRNRLMNYGYTF.

CDR3 bases: TGTGCCAGCACCGTATCAGGGGTGAGCTCCTACGAGCAGTACTTC. It specifies CASTVSGVSSYEQYF. V usage is TRBV28 and J usage is TRBJ2-7; D may be TRBD1 (6 bases). The length of the CDR3 is 15 residues. V was cut by 7 bases and J by 0 bases, with 16 bases left in between. In germline, CDR1 is MDHEN, CDR2 SYDVKM.

J is TRBJ2-7 and V is TRBV27, with 8 bases lining up with TRBD1. This CDR3 region has 15 residues. The V gene end was trimmed by 4 bases and the J gene end by 3 bases; junction bases not matched to a gene: 8. Germline assignment: CDR1 MNHEY and CDR2 SMNVEV (reference sequence). The DNA for the CDR3 is TGTGCCAGCAGTTCGTACCGGGACAGGCACTACGAGCAGTACTTC. As protein: CASSSYRDRHYEQYF.

The J gene is TRBJ2-3, the V gene TRBV7-9; unclear D gene. Trimming pared 3 bases from V and 0 bases from J, leaving 10 bases between. This CDR3 region has 15 residues. Germline V gives CDR1 SEHNR, CDR2 FQNEAQ (reference sequence). For the CDR3, the DNA is TGTGCCAGCAGCTTTGAGGCCTCTAGCACAGATACGCAGTATTTT. Protein product: CASSFEASSTDTQYF.

The chain recombines TRBV30 with TRBJ1-2, with D possibly matching TRBD1 (5 bases). This CDR3 is built from 12 residues. Trimming took 2 bases from V and 6 from J, leaving 10 bases between them. Germline V gene sequence: CDR1 GTSNPN, CDR2 SVGIG (reference sequence). DNA of the CDR3: TGTGCCTGGAGTTTAAAAGGGGATGGCTACACCTTC. As protein: CAWSLKGDGYTF.